This T cell receptor beta chain was sequenced during a study of blood T cell repertoires in COVID-19. In the study overall: Sites in the United States, Italy and Spain provided acute and convalescent COVID-19 samples. T cells, B-cell-depleted T cells, or PBMCs provided the cDNA or gDNA that served as material.

In the original analysis: By means of reference gene primer amplification, nucleated cell counts were estimated. TCRdb's copy holds only in-frame clones and misses some; the assay was immunoSEQ multiplex PCR. V and J calls and clone size are as listed in that table; D and trimming were resolved from the DNA. The table has roughly 200,000 clones, around four fifths seen once. This CDR3 contains 17 residues. Unmatched junction bases numbered 7, after V lost 5 bases and J lost 0 bases. Looked up from germline, CDR1 is SGHNT and CDR2 is YENEEA. This clone was found a few times. Sequenced sample: peripheral blood. This receptor was identified in an elderly woman with active or convalescent COVID-19. The chain couples TRBV11-3 to TRBJ2-6; TRBD1 matches 7 bases. The CDR3 DNA reads TGTGCCAGCAGCGAGGGACAGCTTTTCTCTGGGGCCAACGTCCTGACTTTC. This gives the protein CASSEGQLFSGANVLTF.